The entry below describes one T cell receptor beta chain. Its specificity is unknown. This specimen belongs to a study of OX40 agonist ivuxolimab in advanced cancers. The CDR3 consists of 12 residues. J was trimmed by 8 bases and V by 6 bases; bases with no gene match: 6. CDR1 MDHEN and CDR2 SYDVKM come from the germline V gene. General observations from the study: Clonal expansion was seen in CD4+ and CD8+ blood T cells by week 6 at 0.1 to 3.0 mg/kg.

Data came from immunoSEQ multiplex PCR; TCRdb stores just in-frame clones and leaves some out. Of about 69,000 clones in the sample, more than 75% were seen once. V gene TRBV28 combines with J gene TRBJ1-2; TRBD1 aligns across 7 bases. The starting material was CD4+ or CD8+ T cells sorted from blood, obtained in a trial of the OX40 agonist ivuxolimab. This TCR came from an adult with an advanced solid tumor such as melanoma, head and neck, liver or kidney cancer. The CDR3 DNA sequence: TGTGCCAGCAGGCCCCGCAGGGGGGGCTACACCTTC. This codes for CASRPRRGGYTF.